The 27 T cell receptor beta chains given below trace back to one sample, sequenced in a study of shared clonotypes between healthy human individuals. This table comes from immunoSEQ multiplex PCR, and its TCRdb copy is limited to in-frame clones, with some not included. The data contain under 2,000,000 clones, about 94% of them singletons. The naive CD8 subset, CD45RO-negative cells positively selected for CCR7, excluded terminally differentiated effector memory CD45RA+ cells. Sample: naive CD8+ T cells sorted from blood. The origin of the receptors is a man aged 18 to 29 in good health.

The chain employs TRBV11-2 and TRBJ2-1, with no clear D. Trimming stripped 7 bases from V and 12 bases from J, with 13 bases between. Germline V CDR1 and CDR2: SGHAT, FQNNGV. This CDR3 has 11 amino acids. CDR3 nucleotides: TGTGCCAGCACCCTTAGCCCGGGGCAGTTCTTC. Translating it yields CASTLSPGQFF.

The chain recombines TRBV4-2 with TRBJ2-1, with 7 bases matching TRBD2. Germline CDR1 reads LGHNA; CDR2 reads YNFKEQ. The CDR3 is 16 residues long. V shed 3 bases and J 6 bases; nucleotides not matched to a gene: 11. The CDR3 coding sequence is TGTGCCAGCAGCCACCCCCCAGGACTAGGTCTCAATGAGCAGTTCTTC. Its translation: CASSHPPGLGLNEQFF.

The CDR3 reads CASSPPRDILYEQYF. CDR3 coding DNA: TGTGCCAGCAGCCCCCCCCGGGACATCCTCTACGAGCAGTACTTC. The chain uses TRBV28 and TRBJ2-7; tentatively, D is TRBD1 (6 bases). CDR1 is MDHEN and CDR2 is SYDVKM in the germline V gene. Trimming stripped 6 bases from V and 3 bases from J, with 18 bases between. The CDR3 totals 15 residues.

CDR3 sequence reads: CASSLTSASYNEQFF. CDR3 bases: TGTGCCAGCAGCCTCACTAGCGCCTCCTACAATGAGCAGTTCTTC. V gene TRBV5-6 combines with J gene TRBJ2-1, with 7 bases that match TRBD2. This CDR3 has 15 residues. Germline CDR1 and CDR2: SGHDT and YYEEEE. The V gene end was trimmed by 4 bases and the J gene end by 0 bases; junction bases not matched to a gene: 4.

The rearrangement uses TRBV6-1 and TRBJ1-6, with a tentative D call TRBD1 (6 bases). V lost 3 bases and J 0 bases, leaving 15 bases between the germline ends. The germline gives CDR1 MNHNS, CDR2 SASEGT. This CDR3 has 18 amino acids. CDR3 sequence reads: CASSELGTPSSYNSPLHF. The CDR3 DNA follows: TGTGCCAGCAGTGAGTTGGGGACACCGAGCTCCTATAATTCACCCCTCCACTTT.

V and J are TRBV7-9 and TRBJ2-3; D is possibly TRBD1 (6 bases). The CDR3 consists of 14 residues. Trimming pared 4 bases from V and 3 bases from J, leaving 11 bases between. Germline CDR1 SEHNR, CDR2 FQNEAQ (reference sequence). CDR3 nucleotide sequence: TGTGCCAGCAGCTCAGGGGACAAGACAGATACGCAGTATTTT. Translated: CASSSGDKTDTQYF.

This chain connects TRBV13 to TRBJ1-2; D unclear. Germline V gene sequence: CDR1 PRHDT, CDR2 FYEKMQ (reference sequence). This CDR3 contains 14 residues. Trimming took 0 bases from V and 6 from J, leaving 11 bases between them. As DNA, the CDR3 is TGTGCCAGCAGCTTAGGGGGCAGTAAGGATGGCTACACCTTC. Encoded protein: CASSLGGSKDGYTF. The full variable domain, rest sourced from reference TRBV13 and TRBJ1-2, is AAGVIQSPRHLIKEKRETATLKCYPIPRHDTVYWYQQGPGQDPQFLISFYEKMQSDKGSIPDRFSAQQFSDYHSELNMSSLELGDSALYFCASSLGGSKDGYTFGSGTRLTVV.

The genes are TRBV19 and TRBJ1-2, with 8 bases that match TRBD1. CDR1 is LNHDA and CDR2 is SQIVND in the germline V gene (reference sequence). Losses at the gene ends were 5 bases for V and 6 bases for J; bases not matched to a gene: 11. The CDR3 is made up of 15 amino acids. CDR3 sequence reads: CASSLPGQGADGYTF. DNA of the CDR3: TGTGCCAGTAGTCTGCCCGGACAGGGTGCCGATGGCTACACCTTC.

The V and J genes are TRBV27 and TRBJ2-3; TRBD1 matches at 8 bases. Trimming at V came to 5 bases and at J to 3 bases, leaving 7 bases not matched to a gene. CDR1 and CDR2 (germline): MNHEY, SMNVEV (reference sequence). The CDR3 has 15 amino acids. The CDR3 coding sequence is TGTGCCAGCAGTAGTCGGACAGGGAGGACAGATACGCAGTATTTT. Amino acids: CASSSRTGRTDTQYF.

This clone appeared a single time. This chain uses TRBV6-1 with TRBJ2-7, with D tentatively TRBD2 (6 bases). In germline, CDR1 is MNHNS, CDR2 SASEGT. Deletions cut 10 bases from V and 1 base from J, with 14 bases between. This CDR3 has 13 residues. CDR3 nucleotide sequence: TGTGCCATCTCGCCGGGACTTTCCTACGAGCAGTACTTC. Its translation: CAISPGLSYEQYF.

CDR3 sequence (DNA): TGTGCCAGCTCACCCACGAGCTCTGGGGCCAACGTCCTGACTTTC. It yields the protein CASSPTSSGANVLTF. J is TRBJ2-6 and V is TRBV18, with D uncertain. The CDR3 has 15 amino acids. The V end lost 3 bases, the J end lost 0 bases, and 6 bases lay between the germline ends. The germline V gene has CDR1 KGHSH and CDR2 LQKENI.

This sequence joins TRBV9 and TRBJ1-1; maybe TRBD1 (5 bases). There are 14 residues in the CDR3. CDR1 and CDR2 (germline): SGDLS, YYNGEE. Deletions cut 4 bases from V and 3 bases from J, with 13 bases between. The CDR3 DNA reads TGTGCCAGCAGCCCACAGTGGGGGGACACTGAAGCTTTCTTT. Translated, it gives CASSPQWGDTEAFF.

The rearrangement uses TRBV9 and TRBJ2-3, with 9 nucleotides matching TRBD2. The germline CDR1 and CDR2 sequences are SGDLS and YYNGEE. CDR3 length: 15 residues. V shed 5 bases, J shed 7 bases, and the junction held 11 bases outside the gene matches. CDR3: CASREGAGGPNTQYF. The CDR3 DNA follows: TGTGCCAGCAGAGAGGGCGCGGGGGGGCCAAATACGCAGTATTTT.

V and J are TRBV27 and TRBJ2-7; tentative D call: TRBD2 (7 bases). The CDR3 runs to 14 residues. Trimming pared 4 bases from V and 1 base from J, leaving 11 bases between. Germline lookup yields CDR1 MNHEY and CDR2 SMNVEV (reference sequence). CDR3 protein: CASSWGGGSYEQYF. In DNA, the CDR3 is TGTGCCAGCAGTTGGGGAGGGGGGTCCTACGAGCAGTACTTC.

The CDR3, as DNA: TGTGCCAGTAGTAGGGCCCTTAACAATGAGCAGTTCTTC. Its protein is CASSRALNNEQFF. The chain combines TRBV19 with TRBJ2-1; no definite D call. CDR1 is LNHDA, CDR2 SQIVND, per germline (reference sequence). This CDR3 region has 13 residues. Trimming took 4 bases from V and 5 from J, leaving 9 bases between them.

V is TRBV30 and J is TRBJ2-7, with TRBD2 identical over 11 bases. V was pared by 3 bases and J by 4 bases, with 14 bases of the junction left unmatched. The CDR3 length is 17 residues. Per the germline V gene, CDR1 is GTSNPN and CDR2 is SVGIG (reference sequence). The CDR3 reads CAWRALSSGRNGYEQYF. CDR3 DNA: TGTGCCTGGAGGGCCCTATCTAGCGGGAGGAATGGGTACGAGCAGTACTTC. Full variable domain (outside the CDR3, taken from reference TRBV30 and TRBJ2-7): SQTIHQWPATLVQPVGSPLSLECTVEGTSNPNLYWYRQAAGRGLQLLFYSVGIGQISSEVPQNLSASRPQDRQFILSSKKLLLSDSGFYLCAWRALSSGRNGYEQYFGPGTRLTVT.

This chain links TRBV29-1 with TRBJ2-1; 9 bases fit TRBD2. Germline trimming cut 4 bases from V and 7 bases from J; bases unmatched to any gene: 5. CDR3 length: 13 residues. CDR1 SQVTM and CDR2 ANQGSEA come from the germline V gene. DNA for the CDR3: TGCAGCGTTGTGGGACTAGCAATGAATGAGCAGTTCTTC. Translating it yields CSVVGLAMNEQFF.

The chain uses TRBV27 and TRBJ2-1; D possibly corresponds to TRBD2 (6 bases). Germline V gene sequence: CDR1 MNHEY, CDR2 SMNVEV (reference sequence). The V end was cut by 4 bases, the J end by 5 bases, with 21 bases between. CDR3 size: 17 residues. The CDR3 DNA follows: TGTGCCAGCAGTTCGACAGAGGTTGGCGGGGTTGACAATGAGCAGTTCTTC. Protein sequence: CASSSTEVGGVDNEQFF.

The rearrangement joins TRBV2 to TRBJ2-7; TRBD1 aligns across 9 bases. CDR3 length: 12 amino acids. In germline, CDR1 is SNHLY, CDR2 FYNNEI. Unmatched junction bases numbered 7, after V lost 10 bases and J lost 6 bases. The CDR3 region is CAIRQGEGEQYF. The CDR3 DNA is TGTGCCATACGACAGGGGGAGGGCGAGCAGTACTTC.

The rearrangement joins TRBV7-8 to TRBJ2-3; D might be TRBD2 (6 bases). V dropped 5 bases and J dropped 2 bases, with 20 bases sitting between them. The CDR3 extends over 17 amino acids. Germline assignment: CDR1 SGHVS and CDR2 FQNEAQ. CDR3 sequence: CASSQLPPARDTDTQYF. As DNA, the CDR3 is TGTGCCAGCAGCCAACTACCCCCAGCGCGGGACACAGATACGCAGTATTTT. Full variable domain (outside the CDR3, taken from reference TRBV7-8 and TRBJ2-3): GAGVSQSPRYKVAKRGQDVALRCDPISGHVSLFWYQQALGQGPEFLTYFQNEAQLDKSGLPSDRFFAERPEGSVSTLKIQRTQQEDSAVYLCASSQLPPARDTDTQYFGPGTRLTVL.

The chain recombines TRBV7-9 with TRBJ2-5, with unresolved D. The V end lost 1 base, the J end lost 1 base, and 10 bases lay between the germline ends. Germline V gene lookup returns CDR1 SEHNR and CDR2 FQNEAQ (reference sequence). This CDR3 has 15 residues. CDR3 sequence reads: CASSLGMGPQETQYF. CDR3 in DNA: TGTGCCAGCAGCTTAGGGATGGGCCCCCAAGAGACCCAGTACTTC.

This rearrangement joins TRBV15 to TRBJ2-7; 10 bases match TRBD2. The length of the CDR3 is 12 residues. Germline V lookup: CDR1 LNHNV, CDR2 YYDKDF (reference sequence). V was clipped by 9 bases and J by 4 bases; unmatched bases: 3. This CDR3 is CATGTSEYEQYF. CDR3 DNA sequence: TGTGCCACAGGGACTAGCGAATACGAGCAGTACTTC.

The chain is built from TRBV18 and TRBJ2-3, with a tentative D call TRBD1 (6 bases). V was shortened by 10 bases and J by 0 bases, with 11 bases between the two germline ends. Germline V gene sequence: CDR1 KGHSH, CDR2 LQKENI. The CDR3 consists of 13 residues. In nucleotides, the CDR3 is TGTGCCACCTCGGACAGAAGCACAGATACGCAGTATTTT. Translation: CATSDRSTDTQYF. The full variable domain, in which reference TRBV18 and TRBJ2-3 provide the parts outside the CDR3, is NAGVMQNPRHLVRRRGQEARLRCSPMKGHSHVYWYRQLPEEGLKFMVYLQKENIIDESGMPKERFSAEFPKEGPSILRIQQVVRGDSAAYFCATSDRSTDTQYFGPGTRLTVL.

In regard to this clone: Other DNA sequences in the same sample also yield this CDR3. This chain joins TRBV5-1 and TRBJ1-1; D possibly corresponds to TRBD1 (5 bases). This CDR3 region has 14 residues. V lost 0 bases to trimming and J lost 1 base, with 7 bases between them. The germline gives CDR1 SGHRS, CDR2 YFSETQ. The CDR3 sequence: CASSLGRGNTEAFF. The CDR3 DNA is TGCGCCAGCAGCTTGGGAAGGGGGAACACTGAAGCTTTCTTT. The full variable domain, its missing parts supplied by reference TRBV5-1 and TRBJ1-1, is KAGVTQTPRYLIKTRGQQVTLSCSPISGHRSVSWYQQTPGQGLQFLFEYFSETQRNKGNFPGRFSGRQFSNSRSEMNVSTLELGDSALYLCASSLGRGNTEAFFGQGTRLTVV.

This CDR3 is CASSQDIYGGYEQYF. DNA of the CDR3: TGCGCCAGCAGCCAAGATATATATGGGGGCTACGAGCAGTACTTC. V gene TRBV4-3 combines with J gene TRBJ2-7; D is possibly TRBD1 or TRBD2 (5 bases each). CDR3 size: 15 residues. The germline CDR1 and CDR2 sequences are LGHNA and YSLEER. Trimming removed 0 bases at V and 3 bases at J, with 12 bases between.

J is TRBJ2-1 and V is TRBV4-3; D unclear. The CDR3 runs to 14 residues. Per germline, CDR1 LGHNA and CDR2 YSLEER. The V and J ends lost 5 bases and 1 base respectively, with 9 bases between them. The CDR3 region has the DNA TGCGCCAGCAGCGTTTACAGATCCTACAATGAGCAGTTCTTC. Translated: CASSVYRSYNEQFF.

The rearrangement joins TRBV27 to TRBJ2-7, with D uncertain. The CDR3 has 14 amino acids. Germline lookup yields CDR1 MNHEY and CDR2 SMNVEV (reference sequence). Deletions cut 7 bases from V and 0 bases from J, with 13 bases between. CDR3 loop: CASKGIPTSYEQYF. The CDR3 bases are TGTGCCAGCAAGGGTATCCCCACCTCCTACGAGCAGTACTTC.